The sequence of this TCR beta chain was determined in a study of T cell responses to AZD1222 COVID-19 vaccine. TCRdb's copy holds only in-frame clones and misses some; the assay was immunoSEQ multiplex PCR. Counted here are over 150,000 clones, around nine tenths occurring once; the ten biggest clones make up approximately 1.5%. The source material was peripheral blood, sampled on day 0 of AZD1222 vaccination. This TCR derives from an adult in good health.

The CDR3 region is CASSLAIEGNTIYF. Here the CDR3 DNA reads TGCGCCAGCAGCTTGGCAATAGAAGGAAACACCATATATTTT. The chain has TRBV5-1 and TRBJ1-3; D not resolved. Looked up from germline, CDR1 is SGHRS and CDR2 is YFSETQ. This CDR3 comprises 14 residues. Trimming stripped 0 bases from V and 4 bases from J, with 8 bases between.